These T cell receptor beta chains were read from a single sample in a study of blood T cell repertoires in COVID-19. Clones were read by immunoSEQ multiplex PCR, and TCRdb kept only the in-frame ones, dropping some. The data contain roughly 200,000 clones, around 85% of them singletons. Sequences were obtained from peripheral blood. These receptors originate from a woman aged 55-70 years with acute or convalescent COVID-19. Both conserved end residues are part of each CDR3. Clone size is given for some rows only: seen once, a few or many times, or a class if the clone is expanded.

clone size: .; V gene: TRBV7-9; CDR3 protein: CASSLPGQNGDEQFF
clone size: .; V gene: TRBV2; CDR3 protein: CASGRGANVLTF
clone size: .; V gene: TRBV9; CDR3 protein: CASSADGVVGKLFF
clone size: .; V gene: TRBV3-1/TRBV3-2; CDR3 protein: CASSLGSLEAFF
clone size: once; V gene: TRBV5-1; CDR3 protein: CASSLELAGGLHTGELFF
clone size: .; V gene: TRBV6-5; CDR3 protein: CASRPQGSGNTIYF
clone size: .; V gene: TRBV30; CDR3 protein: CAWRPRVFANEKLFF
clone size: .; V gene: TRBV2; CDR3 protein: CASRFGQGEAEAFF
clone size: .; V gene: TRBV27; CDR3 protein: CASSPGLGVPSNEQFF
clone size: .; V gene: TRBV6-5; CDR3 protein: CASSYFMRGFTDTQYF
clone size: .; V gene: TRBV5-1; CDR3 protein: CASSPRTGGSTEAFF
clone size: .; V gene: TRBV5-1; CDR3 protein: CASSLAASGRSQYF
clone size: .; V gene: TRBV18; CDR3 protein: CASSSLDREGGYTF
clone size: .; V gene: TRBV27; CDR3 protein: CASSPRREYGYTF
clone size: .; V gene: TRBV18; CDR3 protein: CASSPPGLAGDNEQYF
clone size: .; V gene: TRBV18; CDR3 protein: CASSPLAGVNHNEQFF
clone size: .; V gene: TRBV18; CDR3 protein: CASSPGRNYGYTF
clone size: .; V gene: TRBV12-3/TRBV12-4; CDR3 protein: CASALEPNQPQHF
clone size: .; V gene: TRBV7-2; CDR3 protein: CASSLTSGVYNEQFF
clone size: .; V gene: TRBV27; CDR3 protein: CASSSGTGGASNSPLHF
clone size: .; V gene: TRBV11-3; CDR3 protein: CASSDRRGLAF
clone size: .; V gene: TRBV3-1/TRBV3-2; CDR3 protein: CASSQGSGLSYEQYF
clone size: .; V gene: TRBV29-1; CDR3 protein: CSAGGVPWGTQYF
clone size: .; V gene: TRBV6-5; CDR3 protein: CASSYSGGSQETQYF
clone size: .; V gene: TRBV29-1; CDR3 protein: CSVGTGKGEKLFF
clone size: .; V gene: TRBV29-1; CDR3 protein: CSVGTSGRENTGELFF
clone size: .; V gene: TRBV2; CDR3 protein: CASSPRRLAGGGNEQFF
clone size: .; V gene: TRBV19; CDR3 protein: CASRVRDSANYGYTF
clone size: .; V gene: TRBV7-8; CDR3 protein: CASRRRGGAGTEAFF
clone size: .; V gene: TRBV5-5; CDR3 protein: CASSPTGYNEKLFF
clone size: .; V gene: TRBV9; CDR3 protein: CASSVGAGPGNTIYF
clone size: once; V gene: TRBV28; CDR3 protein: CASSPGGSGNTIYF
clone size: .; V gene: TRBV15; CDR3 protein: CATSRVPGKETQYF
clone size: .; V gene: TRBV5-4; CDR3 protein: CASSLQGPNYGYTF
clone size: .; V gene: TRBV5-4; CDR3 protein: CASGPRGLAGVLVEQFF
clone size: .; V gene: TRBV2; CDR3 protein: CASRGQGTSLYGYTF
clone size: .; V gene: TRBV6-5; CDR3 protein: CASRTGPTNEKLFF
clone size: .; V gene: TRBV11-2; CDR3 protein: CASSLRDRVMNTEAFF
clone size: .; V gene: TRBV24-1; CDR3 protein: CATSVAGSTDTQYF
clone size: .; V gene: TRBV21-1; CDR3 protein: CASSKKGGQSSYEQYF
clone size: .; V gene: TRBV7-3; CDR3 protein: CASSLMESSYNEQFF
clone size: .; V gene: TRBV12-3/TRBV12-4; CDR3 protein: CASREDSQETQYF
clone size: once; V gene: TRBV5-1; CDR3 protein: CASSEGTSGSYTGELFF
clone size: .; V gene: TRBV3-1/TRBV3-2; CDR3 protein: CASSPVLRGNTIYF
clone size: .; V gene: TRBV3-1/TRBV3-2; CDR3 protein: CASSGTGEFILHF
clone size: .; V gene: TRBV11-2; CDR3 protein: CASSLDRALRGYTF
clone size: many; V gene: TRBV6-1; CDR3 protein: CASSDLSMNTEAFF
clone size: .; V gene: TRBV3-1/TRBV3-2; CDR3 protein: CASSQAAGGLYGYTF
clone size: .; V gene: TRBV5-4; CDR3 protein: CASTRQGPNTEAFF